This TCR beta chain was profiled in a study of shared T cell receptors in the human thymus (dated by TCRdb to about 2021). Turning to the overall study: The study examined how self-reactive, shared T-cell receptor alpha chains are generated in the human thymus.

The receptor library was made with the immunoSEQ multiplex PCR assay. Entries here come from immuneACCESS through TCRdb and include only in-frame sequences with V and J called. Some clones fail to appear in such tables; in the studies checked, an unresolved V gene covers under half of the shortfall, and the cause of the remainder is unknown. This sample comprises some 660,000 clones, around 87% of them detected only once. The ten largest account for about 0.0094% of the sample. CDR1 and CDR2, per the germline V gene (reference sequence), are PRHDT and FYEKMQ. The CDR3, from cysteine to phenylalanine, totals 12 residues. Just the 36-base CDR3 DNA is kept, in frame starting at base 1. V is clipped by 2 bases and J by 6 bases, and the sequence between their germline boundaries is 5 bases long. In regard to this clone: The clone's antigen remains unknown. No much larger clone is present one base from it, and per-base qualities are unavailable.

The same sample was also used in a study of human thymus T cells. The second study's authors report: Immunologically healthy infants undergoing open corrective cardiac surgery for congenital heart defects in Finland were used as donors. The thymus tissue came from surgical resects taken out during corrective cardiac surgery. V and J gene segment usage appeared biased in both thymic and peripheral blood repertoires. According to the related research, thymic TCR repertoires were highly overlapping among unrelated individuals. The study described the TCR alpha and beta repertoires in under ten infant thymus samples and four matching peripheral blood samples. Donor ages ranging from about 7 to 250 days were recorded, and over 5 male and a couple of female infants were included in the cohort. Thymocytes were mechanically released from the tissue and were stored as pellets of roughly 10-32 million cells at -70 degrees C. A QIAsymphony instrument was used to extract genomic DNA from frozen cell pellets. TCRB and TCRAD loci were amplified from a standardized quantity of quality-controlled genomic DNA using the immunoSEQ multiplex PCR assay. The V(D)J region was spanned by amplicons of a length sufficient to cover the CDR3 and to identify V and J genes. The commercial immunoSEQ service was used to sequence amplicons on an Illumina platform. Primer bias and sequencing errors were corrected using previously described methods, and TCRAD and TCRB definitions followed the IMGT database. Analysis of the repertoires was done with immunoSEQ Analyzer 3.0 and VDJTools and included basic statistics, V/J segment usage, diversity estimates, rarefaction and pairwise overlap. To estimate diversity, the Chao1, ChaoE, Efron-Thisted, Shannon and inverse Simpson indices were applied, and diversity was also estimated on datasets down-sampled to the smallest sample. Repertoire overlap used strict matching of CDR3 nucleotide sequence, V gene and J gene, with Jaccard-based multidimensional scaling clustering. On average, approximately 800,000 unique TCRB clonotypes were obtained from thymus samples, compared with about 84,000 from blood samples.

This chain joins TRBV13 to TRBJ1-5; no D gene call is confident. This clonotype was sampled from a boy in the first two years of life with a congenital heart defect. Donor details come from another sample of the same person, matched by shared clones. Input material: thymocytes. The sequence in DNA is TGTGCCAGCAGCTTATTCGGTCAGCCCCAGCATTTT. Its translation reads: CASSLFGQPQHF.